This entry features one T cell receptor (beta chain) sequence. Antigen: not known. The sample is drawn from a study of metastatic and nonmetastatic thyroid tumors. Study at large: Repertoires from blood and tumor or nodule tissue of malignant and benign thyroid patients were compared. Study-wide results and caveats: Relative to benign nodules, malignant thyroid tumors were reportedly characterized by significantly elevated TCR beta diversity in blood and tumor.

In the authors' workflow: Differences in CDR3 between clinicopathological groups were drawn on to build a classifier intended to discriminate distant-metastatic papillary thyroid cancer patients. TCRdb called clones again from the PCR reads with MiXCR. The V and J calls and clone size come from TCRdb's table, not from the authors' own analysis. The sample consists of tens of thousands of clones, approximately 15% of them appearing once. Every patient underwent thyroid surgery untreated. CDR3 length equals 14 residues. Trimming cost V 2 bases and J 1 base; bases outside gene matches: 1. Per germline, CDR1 SEHNR and CDR2 FQNEAQ (reference sequence).

Sequenced input: blood. The chain links TRBV7-9 to TRBJ1-1, with 7 bases aligning to TRBD1. The receptor comes from a female donor with papillary thyroid cancer or a benign thyroid nodule (not recorded which). Some clones in this sample may be carry-over from other donors' samples. The CDR3 protein is CASSLQGENTEAFF. In nucleotides, the CDR3 is TGTGCCAGCAGCTTACAGGGGGAGAACACTGAAGCTTTCTTT.